This T cell receptor beta chain came from a study of T cell clonotyping in hematopoietic cell transplantation. This table comes from immunoSEQ multiplex PCR, and its TCRdb copy is limited to in-frame clones, with some not included. Here the sample spans 8,500 to 9,000 clones, roughly 85% being singletons. This sequence was found in a female patient aged 30 to 40 who had an allogeneic stem cell transplant, so the T cells may come from the graft donor. Some clones in this sample may be carry-over from other donors' samples. Here the sequenced sample was PBMCs, taken 180 days after allogeneic stem cell transplant.

The CDR3, as DNA: TGTGCCAGCAGCTCCTGGGAGACCCAGTACTTC. Its translation: CASSSWETQYF. The chain is built from TRBV11-2 and TRBJ2-5; D is undetermined. CDR1 SGHAT and CDR2 FQNNGV come from the germline V gene. CDR3 length: 11 amino acids. V shed 4 bases and J shed 5 bases, with 5 bases lying between them.